One and the same sample provided the 8 T cell receptor beta chains below, sequenced in a study of cytomegalovirus exposure and HLA in healthy donors. This PCR relied on a set of 60 Vbeta primers and 13 Jbeta primers. Method: immunoSEQ multiplex PCR; TCRdb's copy keeps in-frame clones and lacks some. The repertoire holds about 160,000 clones, with 75% to 90% as singletons. Sequences were obtained from PBMCs. These receptors were collected from a human donor in good health.

The CDR3 DNA reads TGTGCCAGCAGGCAGGGGCAAGGGTCAGATACGCAGTATTTT. It translates to CASRQGQGSDTQYF. The chain employs TRBV2 and TRBJ2-3; D might be TRBD1 (6 bases). The CDR3 extends over 14 amino acids. With 6 bases removed from V and 4 bases from J, the gap between germline ends came to 14 bases. From germline, CDR1 is SNHLY and CDR2 FYNNEI.

This clone was seen a few times. Here the CDR3 DNA reads TGTGCCAGCTTGGGGGGCGGGGGCTCCCTTTCGGATGAGCAGTTCTTC. It codes for CASLGGGGSLSDEQFF. The chain employs TRBV5-6 and TRBJ2-1; possibly TRBD2 for D (7 bases). V was trimmed by 7 bases and J by 8 bases, leaving 25 bases between them. The CDR3 consists of 16 residues. CDR1 is SGHDT, CDR2 YYEEEE, per germline. The full variable domain, its missing parts supplied by reference TRBV5-6 and TRBJ2-1, is DAGVTQSPTHLIKTRGQQVTLRCSPKSGHDTVSWYQQALGQGPQFIFQYYEEEERQRGNFPDRFSGHQFPNYSSELNVNALLLGDSALYLCASLGGGGSLSDEQFFGPGTRLTVL.

The chain combines TRBV5-4 with TRBJ1-3; no firm D call. The CDR3 covers 15 residues. V was clipped by 4 bases and J by 2 bases, with 13 bases between them. Germline V gene lookup returns CDR1 SGHNT and CDR2 YYREEE (reference sequence). CDR3 residues: CASSPGASAGNTIYF. The CDR3 region has the DNA TGTGCCAGCAGCCCTGGCGCCAGCGCTGGAAACACCATATATTTT.

The chain joins TRBV1 to TRBJ2-2; the listed D gene, TRBD1, was not tested against the DNA. TRBV1 is tagged as a pseudogene. This CDR3 contains 15 residues. DNA for the CDR3: TGCACCAGCAGCCAAGAAGGGGTGGGGGCTGGGGAGCTGTTTTTT. Protein: CTSSQEGVGAGELFF.

The genes are TRBV7-9 and TRBJ1-2, with no clear D. Trimming removed 4 bases from V and 7 bases from J, with 25 bases in between. Germline CDR1 SEHNR, CDR2 FQNEAQ (reference sequence). The CDR3 spans 17 residues. CDR3 in amino acids: CASSSYRTASKQGGYTF. DNA for the CDR3: TGTGCCAGCAGCTCGTATAGGACTGCGTCAAAACAAGGTGGCTACACCTTC.

This clone turned up a few times. V is TRBV25-1 and J is TRBJ2-5; D is ambiguous. V dropped 7 bases and J dropped 1 base, with 19 bases sitting between them. The CDR3 spans 16 residues. The V gene's germline CDR1 is MGHDK and CDR2 SYGVNS. The CDR3 sequence: CASTSARHDSQETQYF. The DNA of the CDR3 is TGTGCCAGCACTTCAGCCCGGCATGACTCCCAAGAGACCCAGTACTTC.

This chain uses TRBV5-5 with TRBJ1-6; the D is unclear. With 2 bases removed from V and 7 bases from J, the gap between germline ends came to 10 bases. In germline, CDR1 is SGHKS, CDR2 YYEKEE (reference sequence). The CDR3 consists of 14 residues. The CDR3 DNA is TGTGCCAGCAGCTTTTCAGCGGACAATTCACCCCTCCACTTT. It translates to CASSFSADNSPLHF.

The chain links TRBV2 to TRBJ1-1, with TRBD1 as a possible D gene (6 bases). Trimming removed 4 bases at V and 5 bases at J, with 14 bases between. Per germline, CDR1 SNHLY and CDR2 FYNNEI. CDR3 length equals 14 residues. The CDR3: CASSGYQGRTEAFF. CDR3 in DNA: TGTGCCAGCAGTGGTTATCAGGGGCGGACTGAAGCTTTCTTT.